This record covers a single T cell receptor beta chain. CDR1 and CDR2 from the germline V gene are SGHTA and FQGNSA. The CDR3 has 10 residues. These data come from a study of OX40 agonist ivuxolimab in advanced cancers. TCRdb's copy holds only in-frame clones and misses some; the assay was immunoSEQ multiplex PCR. This sample has 70,000 to 90,000 clones; 84% occur once, and the top ten carry under 7%. This clonotype was obtained from an adult with an advanced solid tumor such as melanoma, head and neck, liver or kidney cancer. This chain uses TRBV7-2 with TRBJ2-5; no firm D call. The J call could be wrong; TRBJ2-7 is a better fit for the DNA end. Sequenced here: CD4+ or CD8+ T cells sorted from blood, sampled in a trial of the OX40 agonist ivuxolimab. In nucleotides, the CDR3 is TGTGCCAGCGGAACCTACGAGCAGTACTTC. Protein sequence: CASGTYEQYF.